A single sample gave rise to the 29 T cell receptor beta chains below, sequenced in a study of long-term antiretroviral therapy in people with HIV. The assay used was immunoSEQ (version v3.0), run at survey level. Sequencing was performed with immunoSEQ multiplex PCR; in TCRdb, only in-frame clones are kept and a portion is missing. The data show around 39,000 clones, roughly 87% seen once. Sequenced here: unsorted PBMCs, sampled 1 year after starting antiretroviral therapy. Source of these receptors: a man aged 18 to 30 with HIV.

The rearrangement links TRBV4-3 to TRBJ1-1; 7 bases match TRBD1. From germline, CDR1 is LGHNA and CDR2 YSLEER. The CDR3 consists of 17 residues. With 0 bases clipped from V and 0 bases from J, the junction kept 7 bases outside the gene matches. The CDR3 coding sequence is TGCGCCAGCAGCCAAGATCGTGGAGGGGGCTTGAACACTGAAGCTTTCTTT. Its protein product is CASSQDRGGGLNTEAFF.

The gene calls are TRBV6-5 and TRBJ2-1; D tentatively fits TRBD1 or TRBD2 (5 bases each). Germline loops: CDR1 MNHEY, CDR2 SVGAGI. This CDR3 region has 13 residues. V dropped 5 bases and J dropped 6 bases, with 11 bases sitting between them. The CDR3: CASSPGPINEQFF. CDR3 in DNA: TGTGCCAGCAGTCCGGGACCCATCAATGAGCAGTTCTTC.

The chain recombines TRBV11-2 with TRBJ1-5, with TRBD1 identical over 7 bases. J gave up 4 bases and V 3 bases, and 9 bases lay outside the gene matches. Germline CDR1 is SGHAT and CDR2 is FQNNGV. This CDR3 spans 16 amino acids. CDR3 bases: TGTGCCAGCAGCTTCACCTGGGAGGGGGCGAATCAGCCCCAGCATTTT. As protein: CASSFTWEGANQPQHF. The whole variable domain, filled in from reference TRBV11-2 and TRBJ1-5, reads EAGVAQSPRYKIIEKRQSVAFWCNPISGHATLYWYQQILGQGPKLLIQFQNNGVVDDSQLPKDRFSAERLKGVDSTLKIQPAKLEDSAVYLCASSFTWEGANQPQHFGDGTRLSIL.

The CDR3 loop is CASGGAGASEAFF. The CDR3 DNA is TGTGCCAGTGGGGGGGCTGGGGCTAGTGAAGCTTTCTTT. The chain combines TRBV27 with TRBJ1-1, with D possibly matching TRBD1 (6 bases). Trimming took 9 bases from V and 7 from J, leaving 18 bases between them. This CDR3 region has 13 residues. Germline values: CDR1 MNHEY, CDR2 SMNVEV (reference sequence).

CDR3 protein: CASSLDTQYF. The CDR3 bases are TGTGCCAGCTCATTGGATACGCAGTATTTT. The chain joins TRBV18 to TRBJ2-3; D is uncertain. The CDR3 is made up of 10 amino acids. The V gene lost 5 bases and the J gene lost 6 bases, with 3 bases spanning the gap. CDR1 is KGHSH, CDR2 LQKENI, per germline. Combining the CDR3 with reference TRBV18 and TRBJ2-3 gives the whole variable domain NAGVMQNPRHLVRRRGQEARLRCSPMKGHSHVYWYRQLPEEGLKFMVYLQKENIIDESGMPKERFSAEFPKEGPSILRIQQVVRGDSAAYFCASSLDTQYFGPGTRLTVL.

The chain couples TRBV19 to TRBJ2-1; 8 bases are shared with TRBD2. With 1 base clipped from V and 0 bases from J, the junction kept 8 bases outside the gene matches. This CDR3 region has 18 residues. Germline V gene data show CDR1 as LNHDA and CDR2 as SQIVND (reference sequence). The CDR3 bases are TGTGCCAGTAGTATAGGGGGGGTAGCGGGGAGCTCCTACAATGAGCAGTTCTTC. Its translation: CASSIGGVAGSSYNEQFF. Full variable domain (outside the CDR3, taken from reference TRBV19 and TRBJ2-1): DGGITQSPKYLFRKEGQNVTLSCEQNLNHDAMYWYRQDPGQGLRLIYYSQIVNDFQKGDIAEGYSVSREKKESFPLTVTSAQKNPTAFYLCASSIGGVAGSSYNEQFFGPGTRLTVL.

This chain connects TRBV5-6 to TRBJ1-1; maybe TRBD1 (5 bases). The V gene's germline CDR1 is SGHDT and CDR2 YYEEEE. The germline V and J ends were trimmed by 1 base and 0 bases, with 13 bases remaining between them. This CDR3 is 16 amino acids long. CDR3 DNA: TGTGCCAGCAGCTTGAGGCAGGGTCTTATGAACACTGAAGCTTTCTTT. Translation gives CASSLRQGLMNTEAFF.

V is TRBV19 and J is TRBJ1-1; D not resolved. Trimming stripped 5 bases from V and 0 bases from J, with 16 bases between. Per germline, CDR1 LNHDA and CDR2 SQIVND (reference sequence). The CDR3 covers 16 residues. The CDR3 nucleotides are TGTGCCAGTAGTCCTACCCGGAGTCCGATGAACACTGAAGCTTTCTTT. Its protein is CASSPTRSPMNTEAFF.

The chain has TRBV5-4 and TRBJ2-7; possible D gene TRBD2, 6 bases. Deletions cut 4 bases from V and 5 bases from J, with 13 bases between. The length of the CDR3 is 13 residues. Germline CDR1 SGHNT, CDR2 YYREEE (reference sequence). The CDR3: CASSPGTPHEQYF. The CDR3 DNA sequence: TGTGCCAGCAGCCCCGGGACTCCTCACGAGCAGTACTTC.

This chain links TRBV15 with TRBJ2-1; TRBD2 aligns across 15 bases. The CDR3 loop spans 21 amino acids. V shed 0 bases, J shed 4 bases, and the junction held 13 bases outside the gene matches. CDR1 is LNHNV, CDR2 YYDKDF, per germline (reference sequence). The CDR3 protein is CATSRERGSGLAGGSYNEQFF. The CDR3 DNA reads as TGTGCCACCAGCAGAGAAAGGGGCTCGGGACTAGCGGGAGGTTCTTACAATGAGCAGTTCTTC.

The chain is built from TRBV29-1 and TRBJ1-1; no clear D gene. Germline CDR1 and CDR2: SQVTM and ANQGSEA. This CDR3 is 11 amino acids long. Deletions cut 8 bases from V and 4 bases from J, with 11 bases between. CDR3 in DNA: TGCAGCCCGGGATTGGCCACTGAAGCTTTCTTT. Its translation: CSPGLATEAFF.

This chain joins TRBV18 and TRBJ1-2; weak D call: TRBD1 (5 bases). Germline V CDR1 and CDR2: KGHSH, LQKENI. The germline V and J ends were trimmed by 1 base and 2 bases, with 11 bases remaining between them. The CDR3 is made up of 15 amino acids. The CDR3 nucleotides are TGTGCCAGCTCACCACTAGGGGAATGGAACTATGGCTACACCTTC. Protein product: CASSPLGEWNYGYTF.

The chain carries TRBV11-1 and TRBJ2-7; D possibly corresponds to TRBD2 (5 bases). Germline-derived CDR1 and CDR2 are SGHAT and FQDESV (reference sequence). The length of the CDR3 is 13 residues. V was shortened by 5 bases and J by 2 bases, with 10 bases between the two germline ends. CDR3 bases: TGTGCCAGCAGCCGCAGGACTGCCTACGAGCAGTACTTC. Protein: CASSRRTAYEQYF.

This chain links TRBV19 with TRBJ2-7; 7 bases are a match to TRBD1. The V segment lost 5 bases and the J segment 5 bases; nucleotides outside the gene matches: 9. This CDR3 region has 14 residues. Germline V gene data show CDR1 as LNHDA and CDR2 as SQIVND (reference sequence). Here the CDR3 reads CASSSWPDRDEQYF. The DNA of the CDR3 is TGTGCCAGTAGTTCTTGGCCCGACAGGGACGAGCAGTACTTC.

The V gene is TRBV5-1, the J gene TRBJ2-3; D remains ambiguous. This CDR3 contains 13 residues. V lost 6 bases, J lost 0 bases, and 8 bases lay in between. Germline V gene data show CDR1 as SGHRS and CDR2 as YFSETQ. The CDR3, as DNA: TGCGCCAGCACCAGAGCTAGCACAGATACGCAGTATTTT. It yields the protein CASTRASTDTQYF.

This CDR3 is CASSLTWEGPERYEQYF. DNA of the CDR3: TGCGCCAGCAGCTTGACCTGGGAGGGCCCGGAACGGTACGAGCAGTACTTC. The chain recombines TRBV5-1 with TRBJ2-7; 7 bases are a match to TRBD2. V was pared by 1 base and J by 4 bases, with 14 bases of the junction left unmatched. The germline CDR1 and CDR2 sequences are SGHRS and YFSETQ. There are 17 residues in the CDR3.

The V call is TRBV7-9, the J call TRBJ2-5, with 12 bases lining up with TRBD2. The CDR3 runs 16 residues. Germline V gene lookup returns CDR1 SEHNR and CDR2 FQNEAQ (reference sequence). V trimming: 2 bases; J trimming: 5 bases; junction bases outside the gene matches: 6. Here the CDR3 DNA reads TGTGCCAGCAGCTTATCGTCTAGCGGGGGGGTGGAGACCCAGTACTTC. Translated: CASSLSSSGGVETQYF.

The CDR3 loop is CASKRDRALNTEAFF. The DNA for the CDR3 is TGTGCCAGCAAACGAGACAGGGCCCTGAACACTGAAGCTTTCTTT. The V gene is TRBV5-6, the J gene TRBJ1-1, with TRBD1 identical over 7 bases. CDR3 length: 15 residues. CDR1 and CDR2 from the germline V gene are SGHDT and YYEEEE. V lost 6 bases and J lost 0; bases outside the gene matches: 8.

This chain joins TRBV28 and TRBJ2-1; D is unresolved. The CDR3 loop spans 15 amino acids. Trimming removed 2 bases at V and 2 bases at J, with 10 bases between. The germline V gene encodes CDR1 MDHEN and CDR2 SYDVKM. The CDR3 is CASSLMGIAYNEQFF. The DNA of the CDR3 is TGTGCCAGCAGTTTAATGGGTATCGCCTACAATGAGCAGTTCTTC.

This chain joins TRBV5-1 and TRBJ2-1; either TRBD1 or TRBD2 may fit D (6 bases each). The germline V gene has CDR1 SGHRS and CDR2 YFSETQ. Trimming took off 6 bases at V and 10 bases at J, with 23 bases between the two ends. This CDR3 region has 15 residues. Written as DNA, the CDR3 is TGCGCCAGCAATACCCCGGGGGCCCCCGCTGAGGAGCAGTTCTTC. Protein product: CASNTPGAPAEEQFF.

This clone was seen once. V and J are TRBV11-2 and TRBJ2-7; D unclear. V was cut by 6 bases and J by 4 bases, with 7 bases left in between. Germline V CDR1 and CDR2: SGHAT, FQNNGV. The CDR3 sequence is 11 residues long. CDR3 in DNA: TGTGCCAGCAGTCCATCGTACGAGCAGTACTTC. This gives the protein CASSPSYEQYF.

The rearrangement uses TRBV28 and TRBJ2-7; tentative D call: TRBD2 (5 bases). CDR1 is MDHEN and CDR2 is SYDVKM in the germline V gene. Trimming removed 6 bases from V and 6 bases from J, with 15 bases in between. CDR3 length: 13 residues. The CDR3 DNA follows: TGTGCCAGCAGACTAACGGGGTTACTCGAGCAGTACTTC. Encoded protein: CASRLTGLLEQYF.

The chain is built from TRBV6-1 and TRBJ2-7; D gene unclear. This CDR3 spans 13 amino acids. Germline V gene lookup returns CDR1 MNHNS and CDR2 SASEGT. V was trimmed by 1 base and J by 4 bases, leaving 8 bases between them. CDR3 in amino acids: CASSEVRVYEQYF. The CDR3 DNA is TGTGCCAGCAGTGAAGTAAGGGTTTACGAGCAGTACTTC.

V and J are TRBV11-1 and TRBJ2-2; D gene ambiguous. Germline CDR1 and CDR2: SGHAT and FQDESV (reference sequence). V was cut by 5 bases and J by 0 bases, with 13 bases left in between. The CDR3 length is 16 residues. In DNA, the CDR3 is TGTGCCAGCAGCCCCCGGCGGCTTTCGAACACCGGGGAGCTGTTTTTT. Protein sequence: CASSPRRLSNTGELFF. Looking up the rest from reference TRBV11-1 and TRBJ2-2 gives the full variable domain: EAEVAQSPRYKITEKSQAVAFWCDPISGHATLYWYRQILGQGPELLVQFQDESVVDDSQLPKDRFSAERLKGVDSTLKIQPAELGDSAMYLCASSPRRLSNTGELFFGEGSRLTVL.

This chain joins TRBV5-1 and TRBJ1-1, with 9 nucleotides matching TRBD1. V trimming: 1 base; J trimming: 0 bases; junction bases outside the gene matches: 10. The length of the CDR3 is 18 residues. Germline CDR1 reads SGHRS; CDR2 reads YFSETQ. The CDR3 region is CASSLLGQGIRMNTEAFF. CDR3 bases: TGCGCCAGCAGCTTGTTAGGACAGGGGATTCGAATGAACACTGAAGCTTTCTTT.

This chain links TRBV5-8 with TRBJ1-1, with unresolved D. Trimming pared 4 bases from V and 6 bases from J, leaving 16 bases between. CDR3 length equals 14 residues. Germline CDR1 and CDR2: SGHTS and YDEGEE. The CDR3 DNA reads TGTGCCAGCAGCGCCCTAACCTGGAGCTCTGAAGCTTTCTTT. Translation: CASSALTWSSEAFF.

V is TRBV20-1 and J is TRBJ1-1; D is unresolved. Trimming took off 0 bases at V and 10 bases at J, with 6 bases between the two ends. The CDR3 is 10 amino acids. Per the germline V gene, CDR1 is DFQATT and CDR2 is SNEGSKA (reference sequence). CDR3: CSARDPIAFF. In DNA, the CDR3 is TGCAGTGCTAGAGATCCAATAGCTTTCTTT.

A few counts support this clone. The CDR3 coding sequence is TGTGCCAGCACCTCCCAGGGATCTACTGGAAACACCATATATTTT. Residues: CASTSQGSTGNTIYF. V and J are TRBV6-6 and TRBJ1-3; D might be TRBD1 (5 bases). The CDR3 has 15 residues. V lost 7 bases and J lost 2, with 15 bases in between. Germline V gene sequence: CDR1 MNHNY, CDR2 SVGAGI (reference sequence).

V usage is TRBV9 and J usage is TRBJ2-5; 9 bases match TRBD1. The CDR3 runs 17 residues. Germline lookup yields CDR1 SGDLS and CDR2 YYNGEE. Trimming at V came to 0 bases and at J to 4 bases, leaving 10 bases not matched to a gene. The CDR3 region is CASSVGPKGGQGETQYF. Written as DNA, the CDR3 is TGTGCCAGCAGCGTAGGCCCCAAGGGGGGACAGGGAGAGACCCAGTACTTC.